The 30 T cell receptor beta chains below all came from one sample that was sequenced in a study of CD8+ T cells in alopecia areata. TCR sequencing used cDNA made by reverse transcription of extracted RNA. TCRdb keeps only in-frame clones here, not all; method: immunoSEQ multiplex PCR. Found here are more than 95,000 clones, approximately 58% of them singletons; the top ten hold more than 8%. The sequenced material came from CD4+ T cells sorted from blood. These receptors all come from a human donor in good health.

Points on this clone: Germline is not matched at one junction end, which may reflect a read error. The chain employs TRBV7-7 and TRBJ2-1; D gene unclear. The CDR3 length is 16 residues. CDR1 is SSHAT, CDR2 FNYEAQ, per germline (reference sequence). The CDR3 DNA reads TGTGCTAGCAGCCCTACCCACGAGAGCTCCTACAATGAGCAGTTCTTC. This codes for CASSPTHESSYNEQFF.

The chain joins TRBV7-9 to TRBJ1-2, with TRBD1 as a possible D gene (5 bases). The CDR3 loop spans 13 amino acids. The germline V and J ends were trimmed by 1 base and 5 bases, with 8 bases remaining between them. Germline loops: CDR1 SEHNR, CDR2 FQNEAQ (reference sequence). Here the CDR3 reads CASSLGQIYGYTF. CDR3 DNA sequence: TGTGCCAGCAGCTTAGGACAGATTTATGGCTACACCTTC. Looking up the rest from reference TRBV7-9 and TRBJ1-2 gives the full variable domain: DTGVSQNPRHKITKRGQNVTFRCDPISEHNRLYWYRQTLGQGPEFLTYFQNEAQLEKSRLLSDRFSAERPKGSFSTLEIQRTEQGDSAMYLCASSLGQIYGYTFGSGTRLTVV.

This clone was seen more than once but under ten times. The chain carries TRBV29-1 and TRBJ2-3, with TRBD2 identical over 7 bases. This CDR3 is 13 amino acids long. Germline V gives CDR1 SQVTM, CDR2 ANQGSEA. Losses at the gene ends were 4 bases for V and 0 bases for J; bases not matched to a gene: 1. In DNA form, the CDR3 reads TGCAGCGTTGTGCGGGGGAGCACAGATACGCAGTATTTT. Encoded protein: CSVVRGSTDTQYF.

The chain uses TRBV27 and TRBJ2-5, with D hard to call. CDR3 size: 14 residues. Per germline, CDR1 MNHEY and CDR2 SMNVEV (reference sequence). The germline V and J ends were trimmed by 6 bases and 1 base, with 12 bases remaining between them. CDR3 sequence reads: CASSRRVLQETQYF. Here the CDR3 DNA reads TGTGCCAGCAGCCGACGGGTCCTCCAAGAGACCCAGTACTTC.

The chain uses TRBV7-2 and TRBJ2-3; TRBD2 might be the D (7 bases). CDR3 length equals 15 residues. The V gene's germline CDR1 is SGHTA and CDR2 FQGNSA. Trimming pared 5 bases from V and 6 bases from J, leaving 18 bases between. Here the CDR3 DNA reads TGTGCCAGCAGCCCTGATCTACGGGGGGCGGATACGCAGTATTTT. This gives the protein CASSPDLRGADTQYF.

V and J are TRBV10-3 and TRBJ1-1; D ambiguous. Germline loops: CDR1 ENHRY, CDR2 SYGVKD. Trimming stripped 3 bases from V and 0 bases from J, with 8 bases between. The CDR3 loop spans 14 amino acids. CDR3 sequence: CAISEIGLNTEAFF. Here the CDR3 DNA reads TGTGCCATCAGTGAAATAGGACTGAACACTGAAGCTTTCTTT.

The chain is built from TRBV7-9 and TRBJ2-3, with D possibly matching TRBD1 (6 bases). V lost 5 bases, J lost 7 bases, and 13 bases lay in between. Germline-derived CDR1 and CDR2 are SEHNR and FQNEAQ (reference sequence). The CDR3 is 13 residues long. As DNA, the CDR3 is TGTGCCAGCAGCGACCGACAGGACAATACGCAGTATTTT. Its translation: CASSDRQDNTQYF. The full variable domain, completed using reference TRBV7-9 and TRBJ2-3, is DTGVSQNPRHKITKRGQNVTFRCDPISEHNRLYWYRQTLGQGPEFLTYFQNEAQLEKSRLLSDRFSAERPKGSFSTLEIQRTEQGDSAMYLCASSDRQDNTQYFGPGTRLTVL.

This clone was counted at least ten times. The chain has TRBV10-3 and TRBJ2-7; D might be TRBD2 (6 bases). CDR3 length: 16 residues. CDR1 and CDR2 (germline): ENHRY, SYGVKD. Trimming stripped 2 bases from V and 3 bases from J, with 17 bases between. This CDR3 reads CAISEAAGSKLYEQYF. CDR3 bases: TGTGCCATCAGTGAGGCGGCGGGGAGTAAACTCTACGAGCAGTACTTC.

The chain employs TRBV5-1 and TRBJ2-1, with TRBD2 matching over 12 bases. V was pared by 4 bases and J by 6 bases, with 5 bases of the junction left unmatched. This CDR3 comprises 15 residues. CDR1 is SGHRS, CDR2 YFSETQ, per germline. The CDR3 loop reads CASSILAGGRNEQFF. CDR3 DNA sequence: TGCGCCAGCAGCATCCTAGCGGGGGGGCGCAATGAGCAGTTCTTC.

This chain connects TRBV5-1 to TRBJ2-2; maybe TRBD1 (6 bases). CDR3 length: 15 amino acids. Germline CDR1 reads SGHRS; CDR2 reads YFSETQ. Trimming pared 0 bases from V and 0 bases from J, leaving 6 bases between. CDR3 nucleotide sequence: TGCGCCAGCAGCTTGGACAGGGCGAACACCGGGGAGCTGTTTTTT. Encoded protein: CASSLDRANTGELFF.

The chain links TRBV4-1 to TRBJ2-5; D is perhaps TRBD1 or TRBD2 (5 bases each). CDR1 is MGHRA and CDR2 is YSYEKL in the germline V gene. The CDR3 runs 19 residues. V gave up 0 bases and J gave up 2 bases, with 22 bases separating them. DNA for the CDR3: TGCGCCAGCAGCCAAGAAGATTGGGGGTCGGGGAGCAAACAAGAGACCCAGTACTTC. It specifies CASSQEDWGSGSKQETQYF.

With regard to this clone: The sample carries other DNA sequences with the same CDR3. The chain recombines TRBV30 with TRBJ1-5, with TRBD1 as a possible D gene (5 bases). CDR3 size: 13 residues. Trimming left V 5 bases short and J 1 base short, with 9 bases between. CDR1 GTSNPN and CDR2 SVGIG come from the germline V gene (reference sequence). The CDR3 nucleotides read TGTGCCTGGGGTCGGGACAGCAATCAGCCCCAGCATTTT. It codes for CAWGRDSNQPQHF.

This clone was counted only a few times. This chain links TRBV6-6 with TRBJ1-2; perhaps TRBD1 as D (5 bases). Germline values: CDR1 MNHNY, CDR2 SVGAGI (reference sequence). V was cut by 4 bases and J by 14 bases, with 14 bases left in between. The CDR3 loop spans 11 amino acids. DNA for the CDR3: TGTGCCAGCAGTTGGGGGGAATCCCTAACCTTC. Translation gives CASSWGESLTF.

The chain is built from TRBV28 and TRBJ1-4, with D possibly being TRBD1 (5 bases). Germline CDR1 and CDR2: MDHEN and SYDVKM. Trimming removed 7 bases at V and 5 bases at J, with 17 bases between. The CDR3 loop spans 15 amino acids. The CDR3 nucleotides are TGTGCCAGCATCCCCTCCTCCGGGACGAATGAAAAACTGTTTTTT. Protein: CASIPSSGTNEKLFF. Filled out from reference TRBV28 and TRBJ1-4, the complete variable domain reads DVKVTQSSRYLVKRTGEKVFLECVQDMDHENMFWYRQDPGLGLRLIYFSYDVKMKEKGDIPEGYSVSREKKERFSLILESASTNQTSMYLCASIPSSGTNEKLFFGSGTQLSVL.

The chain recombines TRBV30 with TRBJ1-2; D is uncertain. The CDR3 loop spans 12 amino acids. Trimming pared 2 bases from V and 3 bases from J, leaving 7 bases between. Germline CDR1 reads GTSNPN; CDR2 reads SVGIG (reference sequence). CDR3 residues: CAWSYGDYGYTF. The CDR3 DNA is TGTGCCTGGAGTTACGGGGACTATGGCTACACCTTC.

The rearrangement joins TRBV27 to TRBJ2-5; 14 bases align to TRBD2. V trimming: 2 bases; J trimming: 5 bases; junction bases outside the gene matches: 10. The germline V gene encodes CDR1 MNHEY and CDR2 SMNVEV (reference sequence). This CDR3 spans 18 amino acids. Here the CDR3 reads CASSLGATSGGARETQYF. In DNA form, the CDR3 reads TGTGCCAGCAGTTTAGGGGCGACTAGCGGGGGGGCCAGGGAGACCCAGTACTTC.

The count of this clone is one. The chain carries TRBV7-9 and TRBJ2-5; 13 bases line up with TRBD2. J gave up 1 base and V 5 bases, and 4 bases lay outside the gene matches. This CDR3 region has 16 residues. Germline V gene lookup returns CDR1 SEHNR and CDR2 FQNEAQ (reference sequence). The CDR3: CASSLGLAGLQETQYF. The CDR3 coding sequence is TGTGCCAGCAGCCTGGGACTAGCGGGGCTCCAAGAGACCCAGTACTTC.

The rearrangement links TRBV7-9 to TRBJ2-1; 8 bases map to TRBD2. This CDR3 region has 15 residues. The ends lost 4 bases at V and 7 bases at J; junction bases unmatched: 9. Germline values: CDR1 SEHNR, CDR2 FQNEAQ (reference sequence). As DNA, the CDR3 is TGTGCCAGCAGCTCGATCATCGGGACTAGGAATGAGCAGTTCTTC. Translated, it gives CASSSIIGTRNEQFF.

The chain is built from TRBV29-1 and TRBJ1-1; D unresolved. The CDR3 covers 13 residues. Germline CDR1 SQVTM, CDR2 ANQGSEA. The V gene lost 4 bases and the J gene lost 1 base, with 10 bases spanning the gap. DNA of the CDR3: TGCAGCGTTGTGATAGGTCGGAACACTGAAGCTTTCTTT. Encoded protein: CSVVIGRNTEAFF. Filled out from reference TRBV29-1 and TRBJ1-1, the complete variable domain reads SAVISQKPSRDICQRGTSLTIQCQVDSQVTMMFWYRQQPGQSLTLIATANQGSEATYESGFVIDKFPISRPNLTFSTLTVSNMSPEDSSIYLCSVVIGRNTEAFFGQGTRLTVV.

The gene calls are TRBV2 and TRBJ1-6; TRBD1 is a possible D gene (5 bases). Germline V gives CDR1 SNHLY, CDR2 FYNNEI. CDR3 length: 13 residues. Trimming shortened V by 7 bases and J by 9 bases, and 13 bases separated the two germline ends. In nucleotides, the CDR3 is TGTGCCAGCACCGCAGGGCAGGGTTCACCCCTCCACTTT. Translation gives CASTAGQGSPLHF.

A few counts support this clone. This chain joins TRBV11-2 and TRBJ2-1; D gene uncertain. Germline CDR1 and CDR2: SGHAT and FQNNGV. Trimming stripped 1 base from V and 7 bases from J, with 8 bases between. This CDR3 spans 13 amino acids. In DNA form, the CDR3 reads TGTGCCAGCAGCTTAGCCGGCGGTAATGAGCAGTTCTTC. This codes for CASSLAGGNEQFF.

The V call is TRBV6-5, the J call TRBJ2-7, with TRBD2 matching over 7 bases. V shed 6 bases and J 6 bases; nucleotides not matched to a gene: 11. This CDR3 spans 14 amino acids. The germline V gene has CDR1 MNHEY and CDR2 SVGAGI. CDR3 sequence: CASRPVGGNPEQYF. CDR3 in DNA: TGTGCCAGCAGGCCCGTGGGGGGGAACCCCGAGCAGTACTTC.

The chain is built from TRBV7-2 and TRBJ2-7; unclear D gene. The CDR3 contains 14 residues. In germline, CDR1 is SGHTA, CDR2 FQGNSA. Deletions cut 1 base from V and 6 bases from J, with 13 bases between. CDR3 sequence: CASSLGLPFGEQYF. CDR3 DNA sequence: TGTGCCAGCAGCTTAGGGCTTCCTTTCGGCGAGCAGTACTTC.

J is TRBJ2-1 and V is TRBV9; 11 nucleotides match TRBD2. V shed 0 bases, J shed 9 bases, and the junction held 8 bases outside the gene matches. The CDR3 contains 16 residues. Germline V lookup: CDR1 SGDLS, CDR2 YYNGEE. This CDR3 is CASSVAPSGGRVEQFF. CDR3 coding DNA: TGTGCCAGCAGCGTAGCACCTAGCGGGGGGCGGGTTGAGCAGTTCTTC.

The chain combines TRBV6-5 with TRBJ1-6; no definite D call. Germline CDR1 MNHEY, CDR2 SVGAGI. Trimming left V 0 bases short and J 6 bases short, with 9 bases between. This CDR3 contains 15 residues. CDR3 region: CASSYSGVGNSPLHF. DNA of the CDR3: TGTGCCAGCAGTTACTCCGGGGTCGGTAATTCACCCCTCCACTTT.

This chain joins TRBV29-1 and TRBJ2-5, with 10 positions matching TRBD2. V dropped 0 bases and J dropped 7; count of bases not matched to a gene: 11. Germline V lookup: CDR1 SQVTM, CDR2 ANQGSEA. This CDR3 has 16 residues. The CDR3 protein is CSVEDQTSGRRGTQYF. CDR3 nucleotides: TGCAGCGTTGAAGATCAGACTAGCGGGCGGCGGGGGACCCAGTACTTC.

Only a few counts were recorded for this clone. The identical CDR3 is also encoded by other nucleotide sequences in the sample. This chain connects TRBV29-1 to TRBJ2-7; 10 bases match TRBD1. In germline, CDR1 is SQVTM, CDR2 ANQGSEA. This CDR3 contains 14 residues. With V trimmed by 6 bases and J by 1 base, 6 bases remained unmatched. The CDR3 loop reads CSVRGQGSSYEQYF. In DNA, the CDR3 is TGCAGCGTAAGGGGACAGGGGAGTTCCTACGAGCAGTACTTC.

As DNA, the CDR3 is TGTGCCAGCTCACCACCGGGGGATCCCAAAAACATTCAGTACTTC. Protein sequence: CASSPPGDPKNIQYF. This rearrangement joins TRBV18 to TRBJ2-4, with D possibly called TRBD1 or TRBD2 (5 bases each). Trimming left V 0 bases short and J 2 bases short, with 8 bases between. The V gene's germline CDR1 is KGHSH and CDR2 LQKENI. The CDR3 runs to 15 residues. The whole variable domain, filled in from reference TRBV18 and TRBJ2-4, reads NAGVMQNPRHLVRRRGQEARLRCSPMKGHSHVYWYRQLPEEGLKFMVYLQKENIIDESGMPKERFSAEFPKEGPSILRIQQVVRGDSAAYFCASSPPGDPKNIQYFGAGTRLSVL.

The chain combines TRBV5-1 with TRBJ2-1, with 9 nucleotides matching TRBD1. This CDR3 has 12 amino acids. CDR1 SGHRS and CDR2 YFSETQ come from the germline V gene. V gave up 2 bases and J gave up 10 bases; unmatched junction bases: 1. In nucleotides, the CDR3 is TGCGCCAGCAGCTTTGACAGGGGGGAGCAGTTCTTC. Its protein product is CASSFDRGEQFF.

This chain uses TRBV11-1 with TRBJ1-1; D remains ambiguous. Looked up from germline, CDR1 is SGHAT and CDR2 is FQDESV (reference sequence). The CDR3 extends over 14 amino acids. Trimming took off 2 bases at V and 0 bases at J, with 7 bases between the two ends. The CDR3 DNA reads as TGTGCCAGCAGCTTAAGTCGTTTGAACACTGAAGCTTTCTTT. Translation gives CASSLSRLNTEAFF. Full variable domain (outside the CDR3, taken from reference TRBV11-1 and TRBJ1-1): EAEVAQSPRYKITEKSQAVAFWCDPISGHATLYWYRQILGQGPELLVQFQDESVVDDSQLPKDRFSAERLKGVDSTLKIQPAELGDSAMYLCASSLSRLNTEAFFGQGTRLTVV.